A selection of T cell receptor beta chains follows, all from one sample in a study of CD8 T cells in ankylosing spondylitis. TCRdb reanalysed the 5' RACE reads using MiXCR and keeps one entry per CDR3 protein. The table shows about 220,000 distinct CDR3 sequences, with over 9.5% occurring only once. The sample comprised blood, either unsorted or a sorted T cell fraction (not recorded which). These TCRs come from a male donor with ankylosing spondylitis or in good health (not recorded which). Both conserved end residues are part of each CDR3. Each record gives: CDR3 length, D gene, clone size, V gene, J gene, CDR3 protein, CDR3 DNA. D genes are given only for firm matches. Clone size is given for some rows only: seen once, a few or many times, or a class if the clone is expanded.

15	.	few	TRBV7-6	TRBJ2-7	CASSLGQGPSYEQYF	TGTGCCAGCAGCTTAGGGCAGGGGCCATCCTACGAGCAGTACTTC
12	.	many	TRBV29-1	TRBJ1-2	CSVGTASYGYTF	TGCAGCGTTGGGACAGCCTCCTATGGCTACACCTTC
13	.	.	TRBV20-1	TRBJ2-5	CSARGLGGETQYF	TGCAGTGCTAGAGGCCTAGGTGGGGAGACCCAGTACTTC
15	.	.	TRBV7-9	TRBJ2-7	CASTVGSGGSYEQYF	TGTGCCAGCACCGTAGGCAGTGGAGGCTCCTACGAGCAGTACTTC
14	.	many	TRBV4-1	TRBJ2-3	CASSQVAGTDTQYF	TGCGCCAGCAGCCAAGTAGCCGGTACAGATACGCAGTATTTT
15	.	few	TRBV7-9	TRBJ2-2	CASIPMGRNTGELFF	TGTGCCAGCATCCCAATGGGCCGAAACACCGGGGAGCTGTTTTTT
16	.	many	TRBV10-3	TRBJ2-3	CAISEATGRGTDTQYF	TGTGCCATCAGTGAGGCTACAGGGAGGGGAACAGATACGCAGTATTTT
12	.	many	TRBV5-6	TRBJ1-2	CASSLWGFGYTF	TGTGCCAGCAGCTTGTGGGGGTTTGGCTACACCTTC
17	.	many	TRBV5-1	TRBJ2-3	CASSLATGLSAVDTQYF	TGCGCCAGCAGCTTGGCCACGGGACTCTCAGCAGTAGATACGCAGTATTTT
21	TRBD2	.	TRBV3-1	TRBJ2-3	CASSRDPRVLAVKSSTDTQYF	TGTGCCAGCAGCCGAGATCCAAGGGTCCTAGCGGTGAAATCTAGCACAGATACGCAGTATTTT
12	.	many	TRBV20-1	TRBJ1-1	CSAGPGRAEAFF	TGCAGTGCTGGACCGGGGAGGGCTGAAGCTTTCTTT
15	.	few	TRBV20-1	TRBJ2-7	CSARAHSSTVYEQYF	TGCAGTGCTAGAGCCCATTCCTCGACTGTATACGAGCAGTACTTC
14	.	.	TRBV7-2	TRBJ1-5	CASSEVPKNQPQHF	TGTGCCAGCAGCGAGGTACCGAAGAATCAGCCCCAGCATTTT
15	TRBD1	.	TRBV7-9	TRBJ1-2	CASSSSTGDLYGYTF	TGTGCCAGCAGCTCGTCGACAGGGGACCTCTATGGCTACACCTTC
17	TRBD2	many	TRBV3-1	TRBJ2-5	CASSRLTSGGPQETQYF	TGTGCCAGCAGCCGCCTTACTAGCGGGGGACCCCAAGAGACCCAGTACTTC
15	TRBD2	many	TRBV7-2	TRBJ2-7	CASSLVGTNIYEQYF	TGTGCCAGCAGCTTAGTCGGGACTAACATCTACGAGCAGTACTTC
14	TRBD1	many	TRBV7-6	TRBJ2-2	CASSQGQSTGELFF	TGTGCCAGCAGCCAGGGACAGAGCACCGGGGAGCTGTTTTTT
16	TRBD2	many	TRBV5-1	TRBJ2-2	CASSLSFAGGPGELFF	TGCGCCAGCAGCTTGAGTTTCGCGGGGGGGCCCGGGGAGCTGTTTTTT
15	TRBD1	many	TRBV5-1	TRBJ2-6	CASTKGGSGANVLTF	TGCGCCAGCACAAAAGGGGGCAGTGGGGCCAACGTCCTGACTTTC
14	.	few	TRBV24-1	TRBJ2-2	CATSDLLNTGELFF	TGTGCCACCAGTGATTTATTGAACACCGGGGAGCTGTTTTTT
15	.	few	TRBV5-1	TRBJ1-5	CASSLAGGSGQPQHF	TGCGCCAGCAGCTTGGCGGGGGGCAGTGGTCAGCCCCAGCATTTT
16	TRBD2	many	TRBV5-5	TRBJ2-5	CASSLGPSGGQETQYF	TGTGCCAGCAGCTTGGGTCCTAGCGGGGGGCAAGAGACCCAGTACTTC
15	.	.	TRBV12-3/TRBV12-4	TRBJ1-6	CASSLSGPANSPLHF	TGTGCCAGCAGCCTAAGTGGCCCGGCGAATTCACCCCTCCACTTT
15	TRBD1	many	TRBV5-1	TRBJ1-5	CASSWDRWVGQPQHF	TGCGCCAGCAGCTGGGACAGGTGGGTTGGTCAGCCCCAGCATTTT
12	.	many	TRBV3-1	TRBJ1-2	CASSQGKGGYTF	TGTGCCAGCAGCCAAGGGAAGGGTGGCTACACCTTC
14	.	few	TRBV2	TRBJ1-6	CASSELGQNSPLHF	TGTGCCAGCAGTGAATTGGGCCAGAATTCACCCCTCCACTTT
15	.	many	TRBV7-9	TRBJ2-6	CASSLGDIGANVLTF	TGTGCCAGCAGCTTAGGAGACATAGGGGCCAACGTCCTGACTTTC
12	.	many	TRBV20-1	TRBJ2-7	CSAEDPSYEQYF	TGCAGTGCTGAAGACCCGTCCTACGAGCAGTACTTC
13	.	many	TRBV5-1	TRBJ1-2	CASSPTGNYGYTF	TGCGCCAGCAGCCCCACGGGCAACTATGGCTACACCTTC
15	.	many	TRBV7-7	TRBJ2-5	CASSLGGTVQETQYF	TGTGCTAGCAGCTTAGGGGGGACAGTACAAGAGACCCAGTACTTC
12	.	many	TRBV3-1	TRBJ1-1	CASGGSNTEAFF	TGTGCCAGTGGGGGTTCGAACACTGAAGCTTTCTTT
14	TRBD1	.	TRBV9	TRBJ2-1	CASSVIQGSNEQFF	TGTGCCAGCAGCGTGATACAGGGGTCCAATGAGCAGTTCTTC
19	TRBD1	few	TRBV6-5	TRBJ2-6	CASSYSKGQGFAGANVLTF	TGTGCCAGCAGTTACTCGAAAGGACAGGGATTCGCCGGGGCCAACGTCCTGACTTTC
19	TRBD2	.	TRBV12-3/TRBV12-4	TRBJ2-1	CAISPMLAGAGSSYNEQFF	TGTGCCATCTCCCCAATGCTAGCGGGAGCGGGTAGCTCCTACAATGAGCAGTTCTTC
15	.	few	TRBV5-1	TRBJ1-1	CASSKTQGTNTEAFF	TGCGCCAGCAGCAAGACGCAGGGTACGAACACTGAAGCTTTCTTT
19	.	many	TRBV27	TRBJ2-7	CASSRQGTGRQVPNYEQYF	TGTGCCAGCAGCCGTCAAGGAACGGGTCGGCAGGTTCCCAACTACGAGCAGTACTTC
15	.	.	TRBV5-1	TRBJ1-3	CASSLDGASGNTIYF	TGCGCCAGCAGCTTGGACGGGGCCTCTGGAAACACCATATATTTT
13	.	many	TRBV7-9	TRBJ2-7	CASSYNGPYEQYF	TGTGCCAGCAGCTACAACGGTCCCTACGAGCAGTACTTC
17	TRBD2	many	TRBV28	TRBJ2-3	CASIFSGGGLVADTQYF	TGTGCCAGCATCTTTAGCGGGGGGGGTCTTGTAGCAGATACGCAGTATTTT
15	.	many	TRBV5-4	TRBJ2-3	CASSLGSGSGVTQYF	TGTGCCAGCAGCTTGGGTTCAGGTTCGGGAGTTACGCAGTATTTT
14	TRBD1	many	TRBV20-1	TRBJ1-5	CSALTGGSNQPQHF	TGCAGTGCTTTGACAGGGGGCAGCAATCAGCCCCAGCATTTT
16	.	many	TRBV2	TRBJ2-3	CASSDEVGGITDTQYF	TGTGCCAGCAGTGACGAAGTGGGGGGCATCACAGATACGCAGTATTTT
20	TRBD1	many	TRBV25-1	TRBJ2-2	CASSEFVGTGGPSNTGELFF	TGTGCCAGCAGTGAATTCGTCGGGACAGGGGGACCCTCGAACACCGGGGAGCTGTTTTTT
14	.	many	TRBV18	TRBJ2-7	CASSPQRAAYEQYF	TGTGCCAGCTCACCACAGCGGGCGGCCTACGAGCAGTACTTC
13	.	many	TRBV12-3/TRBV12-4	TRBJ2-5	CASSLKGFETQYF	TGTGCCAGCAGTTTGAAGGGGTTCGAGACCCAGTACTTC
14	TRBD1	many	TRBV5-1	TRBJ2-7	CASSLGDRGYEQYF	TGCGCCAGCAGCTTAGGGGACAGGGGCTACGAGCAGTACTTC
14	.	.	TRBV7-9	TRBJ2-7	CASSFTTVTYEQYF	TGTGCCAGCAGCTTTACGACGGTCACCTACGAGCAGTACTTC
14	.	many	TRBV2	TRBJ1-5	CASSDGKFRQPQHF	TGTGCCAGCAGTGACGGAAAGTTTCGTCAGCCCCAGCATTTT